Following are 15 T cell receptor beta chains from one sample sequenced in a study of blood T cell repertoires in COVID-19. Sequenced by immunoSEQ multiplex PCR; TCRdb stores in-frame clones only, minus some. This sample has 35,000 to 45,000 clones; approximately 88% occur once, and the top ten carry about 0.4%. Sequenced: peripheral blood. The source is a human donor in a cohort sampled during active COVID-19.

The chain employs TRBV7-2 and TRBJ1-1, with TRBD1 as a possible D gene (6 bases). Deletions cut 4 bases from V and 5 bases from J, with 17 bases between. This CDR3 has 15 residues. Germline CDR1 is SGHTA and CDR2 is FQGNSA. CDR3 region: CASSSPKQGLTEAFF. The CDR3 DNA reads as TGTGCCAGCAGCTCACCAAAACAGGGTTTGACTGAAGCTTTCTTT.

The rearrangement uses TRBV6-2 or TRBV6-3 and TRBJ2-7; the D is unclear. CDR3 length: 14 residues. Germline V gene data show CDR1 as MNHEY and CDR2 as SVGEGT. V was trimmed by 2 bases and J by 4 bases, leaving 12 bases between them. The CDR3, as DNA: TGTGCCAGCAGTTACGACGGGTTCCCTTACGAGCAGTACTTC. Encoded protein: CASSYDGFPYEQYF.

V is TRBV19 and J is TRBJ1-1, with 8 nucleotides matching TRBD1. Germline CDR1 LNHDA, CDR2 SQIVND (reference sequence). CDR3 size: 15 residues. With V trimmed by 7 bases and J by 3 bases, 10 bases remained unmatched. CDR3 residues: CASKTQGAQDTEAFF. CDR3 nucleotides: TGTGCCAGTAAAACGCAGGGGGCGCAGGACACTGAAGCTTTCTTT.

This clone was found once. V usage is TRBV21-1 and J usage is TRBJ2-7; the D call of TRBD1 is as the table states it, not checked on the DNA. TRBV21-1 is noted as a pseudogene. The CDR3 spans 13 residues. The CDR3: CASSRDRAYEQYF. The CDR3 DNA reads TGTGCCAGCAGTCGGGACAGGGCCTACGAGCAGTACTTC.

The rearrangement links TRBV6-5 to TRBJ1-5, with no clear D. The V gene's germline CDR1 is MNHEY and CDR2 SVGAGI. The V end was cut by 6 bases, the J end by 7 bases, with 10 bases between. There are 12 residues in the CDR3. The CDR3, as DNA: TGTGCCAGCAGGTCCCCGGGGCAGCCCCAGCATTTT. Translation gives CASRSPGQPQHF.

V and J are TRBV7-6 and TRBJ2-7; 11 bases are a match to TRBD1. With 3 bases clipped from V and 7 bases from J, the junction kept 5 bases outside the gene matches. In germline, CDR1 is SGHVS, CDR2 FNYEAQ. CDR3 length equals 14 residues. This chain's CDR3 is CASSFGQGAGEQYF. The DNA of the CDR3 is TGTGCCAGCAGCTTCGGACAGGGGGCGGGAGAGCAGTACTTC.

The V call is TRBV5-6, the J call TRBJ1-2, with D unresolved. Between the trimmed V and J ends, which lost 1 base and 3 bases, there was a span of 4 bases. Germline V gene lookup returns CDR1 SGHDT and CDR2 YYEEEE. The CDR3 runs 12 residues. The CDR3 protein is CASSLRDYGYTF. CDR3 bases: TGTGCCAGCAGCTTGAGAGACTATGGCTACACCTTC.

The chain uses TRBV4-3 and TRBJ1-1; D unclear. The CDR3 contains 18 residues. The V and J ends lost 3 bases and 1 base respectively, with 21 bases between them. Germline loops: CDR1 LGHNA, CDR2 YSLEER. The DNA of the CDR3 is TGCGCCAGCAGCCACTACCCCTTTAATAACGAACCGAACACTGAAGCTTTCTTT. This sequence encodes CASSHYPFNNEPNTEAFF.

In the case of this clone: Other DNA sequences in this specimen translate into the identical CDR3. The rearrangement joins TRBV6-2 or TRBV6-3 to TRBJ2-7; 8 bases are a match to TRBD1. The CDR3 length is 13 residues. With 4 bases clipped from V and 1 base from J, the junction kept 0 bases outside the gene matches. In germline, CDR1 is MNHEY, CDR2 SVGEGT. This CDR3 is CASSWDRSYEQYF. The CDR3 DNA reads as TGTGCCAGCAGTTGGGACAGGTCCTACGAGCAGTACTTC.

This clone was counted between two and nine times. The chain couples TRBV7-9 to TRBJ1-2; D gene uncertain. The germline V gene has CDR1 SEHNR and CDR2 FQNEAQ (reference sequence). The CDR3 is 12 residues long. The V end was cut by 3 bases, the J end by 5 bases, with 7 bases between. CDR3 nucleotide sequence: TGTGCCAGCAGCTTGCAGGATTATGGCTACACCTTC. It specifies CASSLQDYGYTF.

The J gene is TRBJ1-1, the V gene TRBV12-3 or TRBV12-4, with D uncertain. Trimming shortened V by 2 bases and J by 5 bases, and 6 bases separated the two germline ends. The CDR3 runs to 12 residues. In DNA, the CDR3 is TGTGCCAGCAGTTTAACGAGGACTGAAGCTTTCTTT. This sequence encodes CASSLTRTEAFF.

The rearrangement joins TRBV5-6 to TRBJ2-6, with TRBD2 matching 7 bases. Germline CDR1 and CDR2: SGHDT and YYEEEE. The V segment lost 4 bases and the J segment 4 bases; nucleotides outside the gene matches: 11. The CDR3 covers 17 residues. This chain's CDR3 is CASSQAGTPTGANVLTF. The DNA of the CDR3 is TGTGCCAGCAGCCAAGCGGGGACTCCGACCGGGGCCAACGTCCTGACTTTC.

The V gene is TRBV5-4, the J gene TRBJ1-1, with D maybe TRBD1 (6 bases). Looked up from germline, CDR1 is SGHNT and CDR2 is YYREEE (reference sequence). CDR3 size: 13 residues. V was trimmed by 7 bases and J by 1 base, leaving 11 bases between them. CDR3 sequence: CASGGHPNTEAFF. CDR3 sequence (DNA): TGTGCCAGCGGGGGACATCCGAACACTGAAGCTTTCTTT. Together with reference TRBV5-4 and TRBJ1-1, the CDR3 gives the full variable domain: ETGVTQSPTHLIKTRGQQVTLRCSSQSGHNTVSWYQQALGQGPQFIFQYYREEENGRGNFPPRFSGLQFPNYSSELNVNALELDDSALYLCASGGHPNTEAFFGQGTRLTVV.

This rearrangement joins TRBV27 to TRBJ1-2; possible D gene TRBD1, 6 bases. V was shortened by 7 bases and J by 0 bases, with 24 bases between the two germline ends. Germline V gene lookup returns CDR1 MNHEY and CDR2 SMNVEV (reference sequence). The CDR3 has 18 amino acids. The CDR3 sequence: CASKPNGQGRWANYGYTF. The CDR3 DNA is TGTGCCAGCAAACCTAACGGGCAGGGGCGCTGGGCTAACTATGGCTACACCTTC.

The chain joins TRBV13 to TRBJ1-1; a possible D gene is TRBD1 (5 bases). The CDR3 sequence is 14 residues long. V dropped 2 bases and J dropped 0 bases, with 7 bases sitting between them. Germline lookup yields CDR1 PRHDT and CDR2 FYEKMQ (reference sequence). The CDR3 DNA reads TGTGCCAGCAGCTTACGCAGGGTGAACACTGAAGCTTTCTTT. Translating gives CASSLRRVNTEAFF. Based on the CDR3 plus reference TRBV13 and TRBJ1-1, the full variable domain is AAGVIQSPRHLIKEKRETATLKCYPIPRHDTVYWYQQGPGQDPQFLISFYEKMQSDKGSIPDRFSAQQFSDYHSELNMSSLELGDSALYFCASSLRRVNTEAFFGQGTRLTVV.